A selection of T cell receptor beta chains follows, all from one sample in a study of cytomegalovirus exposure and HLA in healthy donors. Profiling relied on immunoSEQ multiplex PCR, and the TCRdb table lists in-frame clones only, not all of them. Here the sample spans about 100,000 clones, 75% to 80% being singletons. Source material: PBMCs. These receptors were obtained from a man in his 60s in good health and CMV-seropositive. CDR3s include the opening cysteine and the closing phenylalanine or tryptophan. A D gene is named only where the DNA matches it firmly. Clone size is shown for a subset of rows, as once, few, many or a class of expanded clone.

>TRBJ2-1|.|TRBD2|TRBV7-6
CASSTRTSGRDEQFF
TGTGCCAGCAGCACGCGGACTAGCGGGAGGGATGAGCAGTTCTTC
>TRBJ1-4|few|.|TRBV9
CASSPMEGLNEKLFF
TGTGCCAGCAGCCCGATGGAGGGGCTCAATGAAAAACTGTTTTTT
>TRBJ2-7|.|TRBD1|TRBV11-1
CASSFGGTGDEQYF
TGTGCCAGCAGCTTCGGGGGGACAGGGGACGAGCAGTACTTC
>TRBJ2-1|.|.|TRBV5-1
CASSRTILLNEQFF
TGTGCCAGCAGCCGGACAATCCTGCTCAATGAGCAGTTCTTC
>TRBJ1-1|.|TRBD1|TRBV6-5
CASSPRTGKEAFF
TGTGCCAGCAGCCCCCGGACAGGGAAGGAAGCTTTCTTT
>TRBJ1-1|.|TRBD1|TRBV6-1
CASSEYRGSTEAFF
TGTGCCAGCAGTGAGTACAGGGGTAGCACTGAAGCTTTCTTT
>TRBJ1-2|.|TRBD1|TRBV11-2
CASSPSGGPRGYTF
TGTGCCAGCAGCCCATCAGGGGGCCCTCGAGGCTACACCTTC
>TRBJ1-2|.|.|TRBV7-9
CASSRESYGYTF
TGTGCCAGCAGCCGGGAATCCTATGGCTACACCTTC
>TRBJ2-1|.|.|TRBV6-1
CASSVVGGINEQFF
TGTGCCAGCAGTGTCGTCGGAGGGATAAATGAGCAGTTCTTC
>TRBJ1-1|few|.|TRBV10-1
CATQQGATEAFF
TGCGCCACCCAACAGGGTGCGACTGAAGCTTTCTTT
>TRBJ2-5|few|.|TRBV7-7
CASSTSLGGSQETQYF
TGTGCCAGCAGCACGAGTTTGGGGGGAAGCCAAGAGACCCAGTACTTC
>TRBJ2-7|.|TRBD1|TRBV7-9
CSSSLDGRTGGQYF
TGTTCCAGCAGCTTAGACGGCAGGACAGGGGGTCAGTACTTC
>TRBJ2-2|.|.|TRBV9
CASSPLLQTNTGELFF
TGTGCCAGCAGCCCACTCCTTCAAACGAACACCGGGGAGCTGTTTTTT
>TRBJ1-3|.|TRBD1|TRBV29-1
CSAQGAGNTIYF
TGCAGCGCCCAGGGGGCGGGAAACACCATATATTTT
>TRBJ1-1|few|TRBD1|TRBV6-1
CASTKTGDANTEAFF
TGTGCCAGCACGAAAACAGGGGACGCGAACACTGAAGCTTTCTTT
>TRBJ2-7|.|.|TRBV11-2
CASSPQWAGKGYEQYF
TGTGCCAGCAGCCCCCAGTGGGCAGGGAAAGGCTACGAGCAGTACTTC
>TRBJ1-6|.|TRBD1|TRBV4-3
CASSRGQGANNSPLHF
TGCGCCAGCAGCCGAGGACAGGGGGCTAATAATTCACCCCTCCACTTT
>TRBJ2-7|.|TRBD1|TRBV5-6
CASTNEGQGPSYEQYF
TGTGCCAGCACCAACGAGGGACAGGGCCCTTCCTACGAGCAGTACTTC
>TRBJ2-5|.|TRBD2|TRBV11-2
CASSPGGGRETQYF
TGTGCCAGCAGCCCCGGGGGGGGCCGGGAGACCCAGTACTTC
>TRBJ2-2|.|.|TRBV7-8
CASGGGGALNTGELFF
TGTGCCAGCGGCGGTGGCGGGGCCCTGAACACCGGGGAGCTGTTTTTT
>TRBJ2-5|.|TRBD1|TRBV6-1
CASMSRDRGETQYF
TGTGCCAGCATGTCCCGGGACAGGGGCGAGACCCAGTACTTC
>TRBJ1-2|.|.|TRBV4-3
CASSQVSGFYGYTF
TGCGCCAGCAGCCAAGTATCAGGCTTTTATGGCTACACCTTC
>TRBJ2-7|once|.|TRBV5-1
CASTTTGSYEQYF
TGCGCCAGCACCACTACAGGGTCCTACGAGCAGTACTTC
>TRBJ1-2|.|.|TRBV30
CAWSGDRRPPRTF
TGTGCCTGGAGTGGTGATAGGAGGCCCCCTCGCACCTTC
>TRBJ2-2|.|TRBD1|TRBV5-5
CASSATEDRVAGELFF
TGTGCCAGCAGCGCCACCGAAGACAGGGTAGCCGGGGAGCTGTTTTTT
>TRBJ2-5|.|.|TRBV19
CASSAQVTAGETQYF
TGTGCCAGTAGTGCTCAAGTGACCGCGGGTGAGACCCAGTACTTC
>TRBJ1-3|.|TRBD1|TRBV28
CASSRTGQNTIYF
TGTGCCAGCAGTCGGACAGGGCAAAACACCATATATTTT
>TRBJ2-3|.|TRBD2|TRBV28
CASSSAAGGSTDTQYF
TGTGCCAGCAGTTCCGCGGCGGGGGGGAGCACAGATACGCAGTATTTT
>TRBJ1-2|.|.|TRBV6-6
CASSYMGPSGYTF
TGTGCCAGCAGTTACATGGGGCCTAGTGGCTACACCTTC
>TRBJ2-7|few|TRBD1|TRBV2
CASSPGQGLLVGEQYF
TGTGCCAGCAGCCCGGGACAGGGACTCCTGGTCGGCGAGCAGTACTTC
>TRBJ2-7|.|.|TRBV6-6
CATSRNRAGGQYF
TGTGCCACATCACGGAACAGAGCCGGGGGGCAGTACTTC
>TRBJ2-2|once|.|TRBV11-3
CASSAYFGPGNTGELFF
TGTGCCAGCAGCGCGTATTTCGGTCCCGGGAACACCGGGGAGCTGTTTTTT
>TRBJ1-3|few|.|TRBV5-1
CASSDLSSGNTIYF
TGCGCCAGCAGCGACTTGAGCTCTGGAAACACCATATATTTT
>TRBJ1-6|.|.|TRBV6-1
CAPRRDSPLHF
TGTGCCCCCAGGAGGGATTCACCCCTCCACTTT
>TRBJ2-3|.|.|TRBV9
CASSPGGGGRNTQYF
TGTGCCAGCAGCCCCGGGGGAGGGGGGAGAAATACGCAGTATTTT
>TRBJ2-7|.|TRBD1|TRBV7-9
CASRAGTGASHYYEQYF
TGTGCCAGCAGGGCCGGGACAGGGGCCTCTCACTACTACGAGCAGTACTTC
>TRBJ2-7|.|TRBD2|TRBV9
CASSEGLAGYEQYF
TGTGCCAGCAGCGAGGGACTAGCGGGCTACGAGCAGTACTTC
>TRBJ1-5|.|.|TRBV19
CASMSGYGNQPQHF
TGTGCCAGTATGAGCGGGTACGGCAATCAGCCCCAGCATTTT
>TRBJ1-5|.|TRBD1|TRBV7-2
CASSATDRDHQPQHF
TGTGCCAGCAGCGCCACGGACAGGGACCATCAGCCCCAGCATTTT
>TRBJ1-5|.|.|TRBV7-2
CASSLYRGNQPQHF
TGTGCCAGCAGCTTGTACAGGGGCAATCAGCCCCAGCATTTT
>TRBJ1-2|.|TRBD1|TRBV2
CASRPRDRGDYGYTF
TGTGCCAGCAGACCCAGGGACAGGGGAGACTATGGCTACACCTTC
>TRBJ1-2|.|.|TRBV19
CASSMGRVYGYTF
TGTGCCAGTAGTATGGGCAGGGTCTATGGCTACACCTTC
>TRBJ1-2|.|TRBD1|TRBV6-5
CASSQGGSNYGYTF
TGTGCCAGCAGTCAAGGGGGCTCCAACTATGGCTACACCTTC
>TRBJ2-5|.|.|TRBV7-9
CASRPPFGGRRETQYF
TGTGCCAGCAGACCACCCTTCGGGGGGCGGAGGGAGACCCAGTACTTC
>TRBJ1-1|.|.|TRBV5-6
CASSLRGGDTEAFF
TGTGCCAGCAGCTTGCGGGGGGGGGACACTGAAGCTTTCTTT
>TRBJ1-5|once|TRBD1|TRBV12-5
CASGPPGTGSGPQHF
TGTGCTAGTGGTCCCCCCGGGACAGGGAGTGGGCCCCAGCATTTT
>TRBJ1-2|once|.|TRBV12-5
CASGLSRGHGYTF
TGTGCTAGTGGTTTGTCCAGGGGCCATGGCTACACCTTC
>TRBJ1-1|few|.|TRBV5-1
CASSLDRNTEAFF
TGCGCCAGCAGCTTGGACAGGAACACTGAAGCTTTCTTT
>TRBJ2-1|.|.|TRBV6-1
CASSEAKGVINEQFF
TGTGCCAGCAGTGAAGCAAAGGGGGTAATCAATGAGCAGTTCTTC
>TRBJ2-3|.|TRBD2|TRBV5-6
CASSALIAGGATDTQYF
TGTGCCAGCAGCGCACTGATAGCGGGGGGTGCCACAGATACGCAGTATTTT
>TRBJ2-1|.|.|TRBV5-1
CASSPGEWGLYNEQFF
TGCGCCAGCAGCCCGGGGGAGTGGGGTCTATACAATGAGCAGTTCTTC
>TRBJ2-7|.|TRBD1|TRBV10-2
CASRGQLGSYEQYF
TGCGCCAGCAGGGGACAGTTGGGGTCCTACGAGCAGTACTTC
>TRBJ2-1|.|.|TRBV27
CASSFGGFTYNEQFF
TGTGCCAGCAGTTTTGGGGGGTTCACCTACAATGAGCAGTTCTTC
>TRBJ1-5|.|TRBD1|TRBV18
CASSLTGERDQPQHF
TGTGCCAGCTCCCTGACAGGGGAGAGGGATCAGCCCCAGCATTTT
>TRBJ1-5|.|.|TRBV21-1
CASSKENPGGNQPQHF
TGTGCCAGCAGCAAAGAGAATCCGGGAGGCAATCAGCCCCAGCATTTT
>TRBJ1-2|.|.|TRBV5-4
CASSPEGGLYYGYTF
TGTGCCAGCAGCCCCGAGGGAGGATTGTACTATGGCTACACCTTC